This passage covers 29 T cell receptor beta chains from one sample sequenced in a study of response to subunit inactivated influenza vaccine (dated by TCRdb to the late 2010s). Libraries came from RT-PCR. Sequenced on an Illumina HiSeq 2500. TCRdb handled the public reads itself, with Q25 trimming in fastp and clone calling in MiXCR, and kept productive beta chains. Identical CDR3 proteins give one entry, which carries the most common genes and DNA. The sample table holds over 800,000 distinct CDR3 sequences, of which less than 25% were seen once. Roughly a tenth of the sample comes from the top ten. The specimen was PBMCs from blood, collected 4 to 6 days after vaccination. Receptors originate from a middle-aged man who received an inactivated influenza vaccine. Donor details come from another sample of the same person, matched by shared clones.

V is TRBV4-2 and J is TRBJ2-1, with TRBD2 matching over 7 bases. This CDR3 region has 16 residues. With 1 base clipped from V and 5 bases from J, the junction kept 8 bases outside the gene matches. Per germline, CDR1 LGHNA and CDR2 YNFKEQ. The CDR3 loop reads CASSQANPGGNNEQFF. CDR3 DNA sequence: TGTGCCAGCAGCCAAGCAAATCCGGGAGGAAACAATGAGCAGTTCTTC.

This clonotype appeared a few times. The chain couples TRBV10-3 to TRBJ2-3; D possibly corresponds to TRBD2 (6 bases). V was pared by 3 bases and J by 9 bases, with 10 bases between. The CDR3 totals 12 residues. From germline, CDR1 is ENHRY and CDR2 SYGVKD. The DNA for the CDR3 is TGTGCCATCAGTGACCCCGGGGGAACGCAGTATTTT. This encodes CAISDPGGTQYF.

This clonotype was picked up a small number of times. V is TRBV29-1 and J is TRBJ2-2, with 7 bases identical to TRBD2. The germline V gene has CDR1 SQVTM and CDR2 ANQGSEA. The CDR3 runs to 13 residues. V was clipped by 5 bases and J by 4 bases; unmatched bases: 4. DNA of the CDR3: TGCAGCGTTCAGCGGGGACTCACCGGGGAGCTGTTTTTT. Amino acids: CSVQRGLTGELFF.

The chain employs TRBV7-2 and TRBJ2-6; D call uncertain. Per the germline V gene, CDR1 is SGHTA and CDR2 is FQGNSA. The CDR3 length is 14 residues. V lost 5 bases, J lost 3 bases, and 8 bases lay in between. This chain's CDR3 is CASSPAYGANVLTF. CDR3 nucleotide sequence: TGTGCCAGCAGCCCTGCTTATGGGGCCAACGTCCTGACTTTC.

The chain recombines TRBV6-1 with TRBJ2-1; D is unclear. This CDR3 comprises 15 residues. The V and J ends lost 0 bases and 6 bases respectively, with 12 bases between them. Germline V gene lookup returns CDR1 MNHNS and CDR2 SASEGT. The CDR3 bases are TGTGCCAGCAGTGAAGCGCTTCCTGGTTTCAATGAGCAGTTCTTC. This gives the protein CASSEALPGFNEQFF.

The sample holds a few counts of this clonotype. The chain combines TRBV12-3 or TRBV12-4 with TRBJ2-5; possible D gene TRBD2, 6 bases. The CDR3 consists of 13 residues. Between the trimmed V and J ends, which lost 6 bases and 5 bases, there was a span of 13 bases. The chain's CDR3 is CASRRLVEETQYF. The CDR3 nucleotides read TGTGCCAGCAGGCGACTAGTTGAGGAGACCCAGTACTTC.

The chain employs TRBV28 and TRBJ2-7; D is ambiguous. CDR1 is MDHEN, CDR2 SYDVKM, per germline. Between the trimmed V and J ends, which lost 3 bases and 0 bases, there was a span of 12 bases. The CDR3 spans 15 residues. CDR3 nucleotide sequence: TGTGCCAGCAGTTTCATATCGACAATCTCCTACGAGCAGTACTTC. This sequence encodes CASSFISTISYEQYF.

CDR3 protein: CASSLEGPFPPRDTQYF. The CDR3 bases are TGTGCCAGCAGTTTGGAGGGACCTTTCCCCCCGAGAGATACGCAGTATTTT. The gene calls are TRBV27 and TRBJ2-3; possibly TRBD2 for D (6 bases). CDR3 length: 17 amino acids. Germline CDR1 is MNHEY and CDR2 is SMNVEV (reference sequence). Trimming pared 3 bases from V and 5 bases from J, leaving 21 bases between.

This clonotype was found a few times. This rearrangement joins TRBV5-1 to TRBJ2-2; 7 nucleotides line up with TRBD1. The V gene end was trimmed by 4 bases and the J gene end by 0 bases; junction bases not matched to a gene: 6. In germline, CDR1 is SGHRS, CDR2 YFSETQ. The CDR3 extends over 16 amino acids. In DNA form, the CDR3 reads TGCGCCAGCAGCCAGTATCAGGGGGCGAACACCGGGGAGCTGTTTTTT. This encodes CASSQYQGANTGELFF.

This clonotype was counted ten times or more. The chain employs TRBV20-1 and TRBJ2-1; a possible D gene is TRBD1 (8 bases). V was cut by 0 bases and J by 8 bases, with 14 bases left in between. Germline V gene lookup returns CDR1 DFQATT and CDR2 SNEGSKA (reference sequence). The CDR3 is made up of 14 amino acids. CDR3 coding DNA: TGCAGTGCTAGAGATTTTACAGGGGGGGATGAGCAGTTCTTC. Its translation is CSARDFTGGDEQFF.

This chain uses TRBV11-2 with TRBJ2-4; TRBD1 aligns across 10 bases. The length of the CDR3 is 13 residues. Trimming removed 6 bases from V and 7 bases from J; junction bases left unmatched: 3. CDR1 and CDR2 from the germline V gene are SGHAT and FQNNGV. CDR3 sequence (DNA): TGTGCCAGCAGGGGACAGGGGACGAACATTCAGTACTTC. The encoded protein is CASRGQGTNIQYF.

This clonotype was seen ten or more times. In nucleotides, the CDR3 is TGCGCCAGCAGCCTACGGACAGGGGACTACGAGCAGTACTTC. Its translation is CASSLRTGDYEQYF. This sequence joins TRBV5-1 and TRBJ2-7; 9 bases agree with TRBD1. The CDR3 is 14 amino acids. Germline loops: CDR1 SGHRS, CDR2 YFSETQ. Trimming removed 4 bases from V and 3 bases from J; junction bases left unmatched: 5.

A few counts support this clonotype. The genes are TRBV20-1 and TRBJ2-1; 8 bases are a match to TRBD2. The CDR3 consists of 19 residues. Germline lookup yields CDR1 DFQATT and CDR2 SNEGSKA (reference sequence). The ends lost 3 bases at V and 1 base at J; junction bases unmatched: 17. The CDR3 sequence: CSASPRLAINPRSYNEQFF. The DNA for the CDR3 is TGCAGTGCTAGTCCACGACTAGCGATTAATCCAAGGTCCTACAATGAGCAGTTCTTC.

In this sample, this clonotype turned up a few times. The chain links TRBV4-2 to TRBJ2-1, with TRBD2 identical over 9 bases. Germline V lookup: CDR1 LGHNA, CDR2 YNFKEQ. V was clipped by 2 bases and J by 0 bases; unmatched bases: 2. This CDR3 has 16 residues. The CDR3 region is CASSQNSGSSYNEQFF. The CDR3 bases are TGTGCCAGCAGCCAAAATAGCGGGAGCTCCTACAATGAGCAGTTCTTC.

The chain employs TRBV28 and TRBJ2-1; 13 bases are a match to TRBD2. Trimming removed 4 bases from V and 14 bases from J; junction bases left unmatched: 8. The germline V gene encodes CDR1 MDHEN and CDR2 SYDVKM. The CDR3 consists of 14 residues. The CDR3 reads CASSSPLAGGPKFF. As DNA, the CDR3 is TGTGCCAGCAGTTCCCCACTAGCGGGAGGGCCTAAGTTCTTC.

The CDR3 region is CASSGYDRLNTEAFF. CDR3 bases: TGTGCCAGCAGCGGTTATGACAGATTGAACACTGAAGCTTTCTTT. The chain uses TRBV9 and TRBJ1-1, with D possibly TRBD1 on 5 matching bases. Germline assignment: CDR1 SGDLS and CDR2 YYNGEE. The CDR3 is 15 residues long. V lost 3 bases and J lost 0, with 12 bases in between.

The sample holds many counts of this clonotype. This chain's CDR3 is CASTATATNEKLFF. As DNA, the CDR3 is TGTGCCAGCACCGCGACAGCAACTAATGAAAAACTGTTTTTT. V gene TRBV6-2 or TRBV6-3 combines with J gene TRBJ1-4; weak D call: TRBD1 (5 bases). CDR1 is MNHEY, CDR2 SVGEGT, per germline. CDR3 length equals 14 residues. The V and J ends lost 7 bases and 0 bases respectively, with 9 bases between them.

This clonotype was seen a handful of times. The chain joins TRBV10-2 to TRBJ2-7, with TRBD2 matching 8 bases. The CDR3 is 14 amino acids. The germline gives CDR1 WSHSY, CDR2 SAAADI. Trimming took 3 bases from V and 3 from J; bases not matched to a gene: 4. Written as DNA, the CDR3 is TGCGCCAGCAGTGAACGCGGGGGGTACTACGAGCAGTACTTC. Its protein product is CASSERGGYYEQYF.

J is TRBJ1-1 and V is TRBV7-9; D ambiguous. This CDR3 is built from 11 residues. The V end was cut by 5 bases, the J end by 5 bases, with 6 bases between. Germline V lookup: CDR1 SEHNR, CDR2 FQNEAQ (reference sequence). The CDR3 DNA follows: TGTGCCAGCAGCGGAAGTACTGAAGCTTTCTTT. Translated, it gives CASSGSTEAFF. Together with reference TRBV7-9 and TRBJ1-1, the CDR3 gives the full variable domain: DTGVSQNPRHKITKRGQNVTFRCDPISEHNRLYWYRQTLGQGPEFLTYFQNEAQLEKSRLLSDRFSAERPKGSFSTLEIQRTEQGDSAMYLCASSGSTEAFFGQGTRLTVV.

This clonotype turned up a few times. V is TRBV20-1 and J is TRBJ1-1, with D possibly TRBD1 on 6 matching bases. Per the germline V gene, CDR1 is DFQATT and CDR2 is SNEGSKA (reference sequence). Trimming removed 3 bases at V and 0 bases at J, with 17 bases between. There are 16 residues in the CDR3. CDR3 sequence reads: CSARNRVYGMNTEAFF. Written as DNA, the CDR3 is TGCAGTGCTAGGAACAGGGTGTATGGGATGAACACTGAAGCTTTCTTT.

This clonotype came up many times. The chain joins TRBV12-3 or TRBV12-4 to TRBJ1-1; 7 bases map to TRBD1. This CDR3 contains 15 residues. Trimming removed 5 bases from V and 0 bases from J; junction bases left unmatched: 6. The CDR3 is CASSPGGVMNTEAFF. In DNA form, the CDR3 reads TGTGCCAGCAGTCCAGGGGGGGTTATGAACACTGAAGCTTTCTTT.

The V call is TRBV7-2, the J call TRBJ2-7; 8 bases align to TRBD1. The V and J ends lost 5 bases and 4 bases, in that order; junction bases with no gene match: 4. The V gene's germline CDR1 is SGHTA and CDR2 FQGNSA. CDR3 length: 13 residues. In DNA, the CDR3 is TGTGCCAGCAGCAAGGGACAGGCTTACGAGCAGTACTTC. Translating it yields CASSKGQAYEQYF.

In its sample, this clonotype was seen a few times. V is TRBV12-3 or TRBV12-4 and J is TRBJ2-3; 7 nucleotides match TRBD1. CDR3 length equals 14 residues. V was clipped by 2 bases and J by 4 bases; unmatched bases: 3. In DNA, the CDR3 is TGTGCCAGCAGTTTATCTACAGGGGCAGATACGCAGTATTTT. Amino acid sequence: CASSLSTGADTQYF.

The chain links TRBV6-5 to TRBJ2-7; D might be TRBD2 (5 bases). Germline CDR1 is MNHEY and CDR2 is SVGAGI. The V and J ends lost 2 bases and 0 bases respectively, with 8 bases between them. This CDR3 is 14 amino acids long. The CDR3 DNA reads as TGTGCCAGCAGTTACGGGCTAGCCTCCTACGAGCAGTACTTC. Amino acid sequence: CASSYGLASYEQYF.

The chain joins TRBV4-1 to TRBJ2-1, with 10 bases fitting TRBD2. Germline lookup yields CDR1 MGHRA and CDR2 YSYEKL. The trim removed 1 base at V and 8 bases at J, leaving 8 bases unmatched. The CDR3 has 16 residues. CDR3 coding DNA: TGCGCCAGCAGCCAAGGACAGCGGGGGGGCTTAGATGAGCAGTTCTTC. It specifies CASSQGQRGGLDEQFF.

This clonotype has a handful of counts. One end of the junction does not line up with germline, which may come from a read error. The chain recombines TRBV19 with TRBJ2-1, with D possibly called TRBD1 or TRBD2 (5 bases each). Germline V gene lookup returns CDR1 LNHDA and CDR2 SQIVND (reference sequence). This CDR3 contains 13 residues. Here the CDR3 reads CATTGTSNNEQFF. CDR3 in DNA: TGTGCCACCACCGGGACCTCCAACAATGAGCAGTTCTTC.

This clonotype appeared a single time. V gene TRBV4-3 combines with J gene TRBJ2-2; 7 bases agree with TRBD1. The CDR3 contains 15 residues. V lost 3 bases to trimming and J lost 5 bases; unmatched junction nucleotides: 6. Germline CDR1 reads LGHNA; CDR2 reads YSLEER. The CDR3 DNA reads as TGCGCCAGCAGCCACGCCGGGACAGCAACCGGGGAGCTGTTTTTT. Translation gives CASSHAGTATGELFF.

This clonotype was detected ten times or more. The chain recombines TRBV10-3 with TRBJ2-1; D gene unclear. The CDR3 extends over 14 amino acids. Germline CDR1 is ENHRY and CDR2 is SYGVKD. Trimming took 3 bases from V and 6 from J, leaving 12 bases between them. The CDR3 DNA follows: TGTGCCATCAGTGACCCCCCCTCGGGCAATGAGCAGTTCTTC. It yields the protein CAISDPPSGNEQFF.

This clonotype was counted only a few times. This rearrangement joins TRBV6-2 or TRBV6-3 to TRBJ1-2; unclear D gene. The CDR3 runs 13 residues. Trimming took off 1 base at V and 4 bases at J, with 7 bases between the two ends. Per the germline V gene, CDR1 is MNHEY and CDR2 is SVGEGT. The CDR3 DNA reads TGTGCCAGCAGTTACTTAGGCACCTATGGCTACACCTTC. Its protein is CASSYLGTYGYTF.